Below are 20 T cell receptor beta chains sequenced from a single sample in a study of cytomegalovirus exposure and HLA in healthy donors. PCR amplification relied on 60 Vbeta primers (plus 13 Jbeta primers). Measured with immunoSEQ multiplex PCR; TCRdb has only the in-frame clones, and not every one. The table lists 160,000 or so clones, approximately 80% of them singletons. Specimen: PBMCs. The receptors derive from a man between 25 and 39 years old in good health and CMV-seropositive.

J is TRBJ2-1 and V is TRBV7-2, with D perhaps matching TRBD1 (5 bases). Per germline, CDR1 SGHTA and CDR2 FQGNSA. The CDR3 has 14 amino acids. V shed 3 bases and J shed 4 bases, with 10 bases lying between them. CDR3 DNA sequence: TGTGCCAGCAGCTTCGACAGAGCTTACAATGAGCAGTTCTTC. Its protein product is CASSFDRAYNEQFF.

J is TRBJ1-5 and V is TRBV5-5; weak D call: TRBD1 (5 bases). This CDR3 is built from 13 residues. Germline V CDR1 and CDR2: SGHKS, YYEKEE (reference sequence). The ends were cut back, 4 bases at V and 7 bases at J, with 12 bases in the middle. CDR3 coding DNA: TGTGCCAGCAGCCGATCGGGGGAGCAGCCCCAGCATTTT. Encoded protein: CASSRSGEQPQHF.

The V gene is TRBV2, the J gene TRBJ2-7, with D possibly matching TRBD1 (5 bases). The CDR3 has 15 residues. The germline V gene encodes CDR1 SNHLY and CDR2 FYNNEI. V shed 0 bases and J shed 2 bases, with 11 bases lying between them. In nucleotides, the CDR3 is TGTGCCAGCAGTGAAGCGCAACAGGCCCCCTACGAGCAGTACTTC. This gives the protein CASSEAQQAPYEQYF.

This clone was observed a handful of times. V usage is TRBV7-2 and J usage is TRBJ2-5; D not certain. Germline V gene data show CDR1 as SGHTA and CDR2 as FQGNSA. V lost 1 base to trimming and J lost 1 base, with 10 bases between them. The CDR3 loop spans 15 amino acids. The chain's CDR3 is CASSLEPASQETQYF. The CDR3 DNA reads as TGTGCCAGCAGCTTAGAGCCGGCTAGCCAAGAGACCCAGTACTTC.

The chain carries TRBV7-2 and TRBJ2-7; no definite D call. The length of the CDR3 is 15 residues. Per the germline V gene, CDR1 is SGHTA and CDR2 is FQGNSA. V was shortened by 3 bases and J by 0 bases, with 12 bases between the two germline ends. The CDR3 nucleotides read TGTGCCAGCAGCTTCCCCGAGGTTTCCTCCTACGAGCAGTACTTC. This gives the protein CASSFPEVSSYEQYF. Full variable domain (rest looked up from reference TRBV7-2 and TRBJ2-7): GAGVSQSPSNKVTEKGKDVELRCDPISGHTALYWYRQSLGQGLEFLIYFQGNSAPDKSGLPSDRFSAERTGGSVSTLTIQRTQQEDSAVYLCASSFPEVSSYEQYFGPGTRLTVT.

The V gene is TRBV7-9, the J gene TRBJ1-1; 9 bases are a match to TRBD1. The V and J ends lost 6 bases and 3 bases, in that order; junction bases with no gene match: 11. Germline-derived CDR1 and CDR2 are SEHNR and FQNEAQ (reference sequence). This CDR3 region has 16 residues. CDR3 loop: CASRLDRGQPHTEAFF. The CDR3 DNA sequence: TGTGCCAGCAGATTGGACAGGGGCCAACCCCACACTGAAGCTTTCTTT.

Note on this clone: The sample has other DNA sequences that encode this CDR3 too. This sequence joins TRBV9 and TRBJ2-2; perhaps TRBD2 as D (6 bases). V was trimmed by 0 bases and J by 5 bases, leaving 8 bases between them. Germline CDR1 and CDR2: SGDLS and YYNGEE. This CDR3 spans 14 amino acids. The CDR3 reads CASSVGGGTGELFF. The CDR3 DNA follows: TGTGCCAGCAGCGTAGGTGGAGGGACCGGGGAGCTGTTTTTT.

This chain uses TRBV14 with TRBJ1-1; 9 bases agree with TRBD1. The V segment lost 5 bases and the J segment 7 bases; nucleotides outside the gene matches: 14. The CDR3 has 16 residues. Germline lookup yields CDR1 SGHDN and CDR2 FVKESK. The CDR3 here is CASSAQPHRGRSEAFF. The CDR3 DNA sequence: TGTGCCAGCAGCGCTCAACCCCACAGGGGGCGAAGTGAAGCTTTCTTT.

This chain uses TRBV27 with TRBJ1-1, with D uncertain. Germline V lookup: CDR1 MNHEY, CDR2 SMNVEV (reference sequence). The CDR3 is 14 amino acids. Between the trimmed V and J ends, which lost 2 bases and 0 bases, there was a span of 7 bases. CDR3 sequence: CASSLSPMNTEAFF. CDR3 DNA: TGTGCCAGCAGTTTAAGCCCCATGAACACTGAAGCTTTCTTT.

This clone is a singleton in its sample. This chain joins TRBV5-1 and TRBJ2-7; D gene unclear. The germline V gene encodes CDR1 SGHRS and CDR2 YFSETQ. V lost 4 bases to trimming and J lost 0 bases, with 11 bases between them. The CDR3 is made up of 14 amino acids. The CDR3 here is CASSTQASSYEQYF. CDR3 sequence (DNA): TGCGCCAGCAGCACGCAGGCGAGCTCCTACGAGCAGTACTTC.

The genes are TRBV5-1 and TRBJ1-5; D not certain. Germline V lookup: CDR1 SGHRS, CDR2 YFSETQ. V lost 2 bases to trimming and J lost 7 bases, with 10 bases between them. The CDR3 has 13 amino acids. CDR3 sequence (DNA): TGCGCCAGCAGCTTCGGGGATAAGCAGCCCCAGCATTTT. Protein sequence: CASSFGDKQPQHF. Full variable domain (remainder filled in from reference TRBV5-1 and TRBJ1-5): KAGVTQTPRYLIKTRGQQVTLSCSPISGHRSVSWYQQTPGQGLQFLFEYFSETQRNKGNFPGRFSGRQFSNSRSEMNVSTLELGDSALYLCASSFGDKQPQHFGDGTRLSIL.

The rearrangement joins TRBV19 to TRBJ2-5; tentatively, D is TRBD1 (6 bases). The CDR3 has 14 residues. Germline V gives CDR1 LNHDA, CDR2 SQIVND (reference sequence). V dropped 3 bases and J dropped 1 base, with 9 bases sitting between them. The CDR3 spells CASSMDSTQETQYF. CDR3 DNA sequence: TGTGCCAGTAGTATGGACAGCACCCAAGAGACCCAGTACTTC.

The J gene is TRBJ2-3, the V gene TRBV7-3; possibly TRBD2 for D (6 bases). V gave up 5 bases and J gave up 2 bases, with 17 bases separating them. The CDR3 totals 16 residues. The germline V gene has CDR1 SGHTA and CDR2 FQGTGA. The CDR3 spells CASSPTLGGNTDTQYF. CDR3 coding DNA: TGTGCCAGCAGCCCGACTCTTGGGGGGAACACAGATACGCAGTATTTT.

The chain couples TRBV27 to TRBJ2-7; TRBD1 matches 7 bases. This CDR3 contains 17 residues. With V trimmed by 6 bases and J by 0 bases, 14 bases remained unmatched. Germline-derived CDR1 and CDR2 are MNHEY and SMNVEV (reference sequence). CDR3 residues: CASRGDSLSLYSYEQYF. The CDR3 DNA reads TGTGCCAGCAGGGGGGACAGTCTTTCACTATACTCCTACGAGCAGTACTTC.

The chain employs TRBV5-1 and TRBJ1-6; TRBD1 matches at 7 bases. Looked up from germline, CDR1 is SGHRS and CDR2 is YFSETQ. V dropped 2 bases and J dropped 7; count of bases not matched to a gene: 6. The CDR3 spans 15 residues. CDR3 protein: CASSLAYRGNSPLHF. For the CDR3, the DNA is TGCGCCAGCAGCTTAGCATACAGGGGAAATTCACCCCTCCACTTT.

This clone was seen only a few times. The chain combines TRBV5-1 with TRBJ2-7, with D perhaps TRBD1 (6 bases). Trimming removed 3 bases at V and 5 bases at J, with 15 bases between. This CDR3 has 14 amino acids. Germline CDR1 reads SGHRS; CDR2 reads YFSETQ. CDR3 nucleotide sequence: TGCGCCAGCAGCTCCGGACAGTCCAAGGACGAGCAGTACTTC. It codes for CASSSGQSKDEQYF.

CDR3: CASSLTGVYEQYF. The CDR3 DNA sequence: TGTGCCAGCAGTTTGACGGGAGTCTACGAGCAGTACTTC. The genes are TRBV28 and TRBJ2-7; D possibly corresponds to TRBD2 (6 bases). In germline, CDR1 is MDHEN, CDR2 SYDVKM. This CDR3 is built from 13 residues. Trimming stripped 3 bases from V and 3 bases from J, with 9 bases between.

The chain is built from TRBV2 and TRBJ2-6, with unresolved D. The CDR3 has 14 amino acids. Germline CDR1 SNHLY, CDR2 FYNNEI. V lost 2 bases to trimming and J lost 1 base, with 3 bases between them. Here the CDR3 DNA reads TGTGCCAGCAGTGAACTGTCTGGGGCCAACGTCCTGACTTTC. This sequence encodes CASSELSGANVLTF.

The chain is built from TRBV18 and TRBJ2-7; D might be TRBD2 (6 bases). Germline CDR1 and CDR2: KGHSH and LQKENI. V was pared by 1 base and J by 6 bases, with 10 bases between. There are 13 residues in the CDR3. CDR3 protein: CASSPQAGREQYF. The CDR3 DNA reads TGTGCCAGCTCACCACAGGCGGGACGCGAGCAGTACTTC.

This clone has a handful of counts. V is TRBV2 and J is TRBJ2-4, with D tentatively TRBD2 (5 bases). This CDR3 region has 13 residues. CDR1 is SNHLY and CDR2 is FYNNEI in the germline V gene. Between the trimmed V and J ends, which lost 3 bases and 9 bases, there was a span of 12 bases. Here the CDR3 reads CASSDSEYIIQYF. The CDR3 DNA follows: TGTGCCAGCAGTGATAGCGAGTACATCATTCAGTACTTC.